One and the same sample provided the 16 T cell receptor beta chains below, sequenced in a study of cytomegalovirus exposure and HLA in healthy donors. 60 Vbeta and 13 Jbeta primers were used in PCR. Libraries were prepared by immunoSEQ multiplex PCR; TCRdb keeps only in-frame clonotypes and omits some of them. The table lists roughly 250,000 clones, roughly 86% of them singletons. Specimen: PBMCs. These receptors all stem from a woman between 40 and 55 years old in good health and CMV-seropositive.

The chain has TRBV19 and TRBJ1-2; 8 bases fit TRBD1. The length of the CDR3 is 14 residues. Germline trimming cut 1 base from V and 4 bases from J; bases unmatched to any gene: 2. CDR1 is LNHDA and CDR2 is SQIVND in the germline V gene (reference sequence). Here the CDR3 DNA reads TGTGCCAGTAGTATAGCACAGGGGGGCTATGGCTACACCTTC. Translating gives CASSIAQGGYGYTF. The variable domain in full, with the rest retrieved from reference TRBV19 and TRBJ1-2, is DGGITQSPKYLFRKEGQNVTLSCEQNLNHDAMYWYRQDPGQGLRLIYYSQIVNDFQKGDIAEGYSVSREKKESFPLTVTSAQKNPTAFYLCASSIAQGGYGYTFGSGTRLTVV.

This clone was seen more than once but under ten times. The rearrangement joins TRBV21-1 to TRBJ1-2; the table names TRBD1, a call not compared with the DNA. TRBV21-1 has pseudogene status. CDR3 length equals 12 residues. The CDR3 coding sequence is TGTGCCAGCAGCAATTGCAGGGGAGGCTACACCTTC. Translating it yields CASSNCRGGYTF.

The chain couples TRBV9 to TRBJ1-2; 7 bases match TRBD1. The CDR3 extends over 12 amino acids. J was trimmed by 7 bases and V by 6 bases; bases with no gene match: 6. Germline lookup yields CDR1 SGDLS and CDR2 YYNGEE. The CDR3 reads CASKGAGLGYTF. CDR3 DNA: TGTGCCAGCAAGGGGGCTGGCCTTGGCTACACCTTC.

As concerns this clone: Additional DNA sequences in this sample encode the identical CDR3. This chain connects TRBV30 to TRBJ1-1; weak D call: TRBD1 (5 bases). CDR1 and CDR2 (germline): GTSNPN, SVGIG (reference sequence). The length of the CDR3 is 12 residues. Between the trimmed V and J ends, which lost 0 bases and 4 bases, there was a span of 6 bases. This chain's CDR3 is CAWSVRGTEAFF. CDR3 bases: TGTGCCTGGAGTGTTAGGGGCACTGAAGCTTTCTTT. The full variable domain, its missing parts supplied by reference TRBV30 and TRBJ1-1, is SQTIHQWPATLVQPVGSPLSLECTVEGTSNPNLYWYRQAAGRGLQLLFYSVGIGQISSEVPQNLSASRPQDRQFILSSKKLLLSDSGFYLCAWSVRGTEAFFGQGTRLTVV.

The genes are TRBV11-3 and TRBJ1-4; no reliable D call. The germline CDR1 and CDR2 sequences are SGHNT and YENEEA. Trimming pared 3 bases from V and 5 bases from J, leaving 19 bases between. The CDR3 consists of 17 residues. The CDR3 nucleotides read TGTGCCAGCAGCTTTGTCTTCTCCGGCAGCGGCAATGAAAAACTGTTTTTT. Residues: CASSFVFSGSGNEKLFF.

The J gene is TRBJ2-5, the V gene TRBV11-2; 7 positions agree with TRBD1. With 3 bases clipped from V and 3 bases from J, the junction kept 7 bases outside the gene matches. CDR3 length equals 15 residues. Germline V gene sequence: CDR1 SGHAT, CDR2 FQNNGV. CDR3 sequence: CASSFSPGGEETQYF. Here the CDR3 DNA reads TGTGCCAGCAGCTTTTCTCCAGGGGGAGAAGAGACCCAGTACTTC.

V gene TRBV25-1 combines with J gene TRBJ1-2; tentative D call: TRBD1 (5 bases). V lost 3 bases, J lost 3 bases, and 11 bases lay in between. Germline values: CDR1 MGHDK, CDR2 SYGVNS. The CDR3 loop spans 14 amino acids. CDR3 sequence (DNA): TGTGCCAGCAGTGAGGCAGGGAACGACTATGGCTACACCTTC. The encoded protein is CASSEAGNDYGYTF.

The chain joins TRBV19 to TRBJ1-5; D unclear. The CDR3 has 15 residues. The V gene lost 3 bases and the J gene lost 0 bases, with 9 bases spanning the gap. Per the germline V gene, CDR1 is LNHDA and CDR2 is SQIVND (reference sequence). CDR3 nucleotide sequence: TGTGCCAGTAGTATTGAGGGCTTTAGCAATCAGCCCCAGCATTTT. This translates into CASSIEGFSNQPQHF.

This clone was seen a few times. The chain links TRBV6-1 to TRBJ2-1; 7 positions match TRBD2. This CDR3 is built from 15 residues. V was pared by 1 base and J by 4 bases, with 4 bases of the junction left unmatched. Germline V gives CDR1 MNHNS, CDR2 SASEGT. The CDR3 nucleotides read TGTGCCAGCAGTGAAGATCTAGCGGTATACAATGAGCAGTTCTTC. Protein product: CASSEDLAVYNEQFF.

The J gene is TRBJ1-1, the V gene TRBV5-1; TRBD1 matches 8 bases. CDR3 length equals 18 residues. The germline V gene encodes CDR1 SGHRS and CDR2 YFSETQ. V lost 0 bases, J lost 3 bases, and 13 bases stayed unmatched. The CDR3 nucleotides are TGCGCCAGCAGCTTGGATTCCCGGACAGGGAGGGGTGACACTGAAGCTTTCTTT. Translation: CASSLDSRTGRGDTEAFF.

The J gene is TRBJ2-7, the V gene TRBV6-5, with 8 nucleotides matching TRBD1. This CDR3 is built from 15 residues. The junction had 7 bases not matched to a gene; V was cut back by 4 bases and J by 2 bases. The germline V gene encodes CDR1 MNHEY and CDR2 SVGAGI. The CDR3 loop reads CASSLGQAYTYEQYF. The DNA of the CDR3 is TGTGCCAGCAGTTTGGGACAGGCATACACCTACGAGCAGTACTTC.

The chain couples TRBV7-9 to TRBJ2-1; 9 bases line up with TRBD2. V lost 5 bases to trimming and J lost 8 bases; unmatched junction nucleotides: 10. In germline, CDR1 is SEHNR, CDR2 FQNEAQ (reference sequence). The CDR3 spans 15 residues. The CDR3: CASSPRREGSDEQFF. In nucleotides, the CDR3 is TGTGCCAGCAGCCCCCGGCGGGAGGGTTCCGATGAGCAGTTCTTC.

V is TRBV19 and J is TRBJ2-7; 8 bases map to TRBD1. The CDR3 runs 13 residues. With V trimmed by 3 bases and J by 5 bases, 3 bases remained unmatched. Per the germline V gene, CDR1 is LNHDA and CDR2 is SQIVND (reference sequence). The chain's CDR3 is CASSMDRVNEQYF. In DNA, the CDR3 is TGTGCCAGTAGTATGGACAGGGTGAACGAGCAGTACTTC.

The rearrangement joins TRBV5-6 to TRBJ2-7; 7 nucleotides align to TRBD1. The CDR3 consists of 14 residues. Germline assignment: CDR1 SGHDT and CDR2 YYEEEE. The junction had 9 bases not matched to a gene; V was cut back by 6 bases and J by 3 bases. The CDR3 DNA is TGTGCCAGCACCTCCGGCACAGGGGACTACGAGCAGTACTTC. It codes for CASTSGTGDYEQYF.

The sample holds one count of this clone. CDR3 protein: CASGAGTNTGELFF. The CDR3 DNA sequence: TGTGCTAGTGGGGCCGGGACTAACACCGGGGAGCTGTTTTTT. The J gene is TRBJ2-2, the V gene TRBV12-5, with D perhaps matching TRBD2 (6 bases). CDR1 and CDR2 (germline): LGHNT, FRNRAP. Trimming removed 6 bases at V and 2 bases at J, with 10 bases between. The CDR3 is 14 residues long.

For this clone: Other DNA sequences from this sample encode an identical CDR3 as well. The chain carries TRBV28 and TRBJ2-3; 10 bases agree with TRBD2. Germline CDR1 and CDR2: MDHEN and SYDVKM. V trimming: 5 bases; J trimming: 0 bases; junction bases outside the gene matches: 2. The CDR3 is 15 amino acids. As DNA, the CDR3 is TGTGCCAGCAGTAGGACTAGCGGTAGCACAGATACGCAGTATTTT. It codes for CASSRTSGSTDTQYF.